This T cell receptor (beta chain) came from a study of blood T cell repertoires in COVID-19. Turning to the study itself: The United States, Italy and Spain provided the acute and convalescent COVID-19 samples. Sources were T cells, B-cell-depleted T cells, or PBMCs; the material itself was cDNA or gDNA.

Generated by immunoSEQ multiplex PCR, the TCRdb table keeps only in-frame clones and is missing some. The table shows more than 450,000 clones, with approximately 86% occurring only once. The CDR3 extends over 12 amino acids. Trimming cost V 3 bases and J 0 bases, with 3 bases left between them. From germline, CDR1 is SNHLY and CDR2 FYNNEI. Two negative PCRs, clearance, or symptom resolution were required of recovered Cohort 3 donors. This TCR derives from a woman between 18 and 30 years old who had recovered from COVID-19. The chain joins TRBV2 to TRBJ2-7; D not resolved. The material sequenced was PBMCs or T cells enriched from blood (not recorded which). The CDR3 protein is CASSESSYEQYF. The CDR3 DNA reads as TGTGCCAGCAGTGAGAGCTCCTACGAGCAGTACTTC.